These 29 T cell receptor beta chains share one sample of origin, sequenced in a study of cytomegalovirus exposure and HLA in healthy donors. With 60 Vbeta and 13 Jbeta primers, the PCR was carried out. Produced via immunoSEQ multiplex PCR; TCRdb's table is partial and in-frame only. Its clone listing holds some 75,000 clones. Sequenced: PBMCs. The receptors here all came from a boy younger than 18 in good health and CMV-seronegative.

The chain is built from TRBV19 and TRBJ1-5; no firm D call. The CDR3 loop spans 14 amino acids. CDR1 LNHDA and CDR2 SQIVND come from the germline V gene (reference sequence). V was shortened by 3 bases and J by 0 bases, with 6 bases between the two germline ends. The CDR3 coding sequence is TGTGCCAGTAGTATTCGGGTTAGCAATCAGCCCCAGCATTTT. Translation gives CASSIRVSNQPQHF.

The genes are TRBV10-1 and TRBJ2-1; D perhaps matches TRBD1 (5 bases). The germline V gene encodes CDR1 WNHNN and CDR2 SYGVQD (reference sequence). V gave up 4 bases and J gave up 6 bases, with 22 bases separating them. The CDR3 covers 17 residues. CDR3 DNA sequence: TGCGCCAGCAGTGCCACCAAGGGGATTTTCCCTAGCAATGAGCAGTTCTTC. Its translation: CASSATKGIFPSNEQFF.

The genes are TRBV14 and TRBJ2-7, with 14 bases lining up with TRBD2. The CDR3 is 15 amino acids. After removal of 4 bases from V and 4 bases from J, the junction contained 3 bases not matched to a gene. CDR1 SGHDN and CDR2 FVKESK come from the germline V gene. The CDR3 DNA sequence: TGTGCCAGCAGCCGAGGACTAGCGGGGGGTTACGAGCAGTACTTC. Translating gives CASSRGLAGGYEQYF. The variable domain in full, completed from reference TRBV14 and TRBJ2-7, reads EAGVTQFPSHSVIEKGQTVTLRCDPISGHDNLYWYRRVMGKEIKFLLHFVKESKQDESGMPNNRFLAERTGGTYSTLKVQPAELEDSGVYFCASSRGLAGGYEQYFGPGTRLTVT.

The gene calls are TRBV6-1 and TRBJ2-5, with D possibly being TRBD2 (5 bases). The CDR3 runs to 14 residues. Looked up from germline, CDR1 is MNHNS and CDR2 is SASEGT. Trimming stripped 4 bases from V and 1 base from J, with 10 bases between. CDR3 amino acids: CASSAWAGQETQYF. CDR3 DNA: TGTGCCAGCAGTGCCTGGGCGGGCCAAGAGACCCAGTACTTC.

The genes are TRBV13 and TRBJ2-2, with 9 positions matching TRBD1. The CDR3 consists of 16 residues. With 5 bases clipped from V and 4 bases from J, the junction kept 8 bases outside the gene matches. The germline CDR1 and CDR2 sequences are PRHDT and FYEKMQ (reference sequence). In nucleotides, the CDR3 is TGTGCCAGCAGCCTAACCGGGACAGGGAGCACCGGGGAGCTGTTTTTT. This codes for CASSLTGTGSTGELFF.

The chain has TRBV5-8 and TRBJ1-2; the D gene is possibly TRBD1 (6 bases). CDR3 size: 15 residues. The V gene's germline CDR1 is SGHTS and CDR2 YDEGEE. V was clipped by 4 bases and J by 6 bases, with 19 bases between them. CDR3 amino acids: CASSHSVKGGNGYTF. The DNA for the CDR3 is TGTGCCAGCAGCCACAGCGTCAAGGGGGGGAATGGCTACACCTTC.

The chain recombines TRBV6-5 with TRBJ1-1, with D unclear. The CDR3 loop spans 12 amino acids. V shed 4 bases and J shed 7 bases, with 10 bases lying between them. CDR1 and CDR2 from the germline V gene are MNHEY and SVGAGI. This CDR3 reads CASSFRGGEAFF. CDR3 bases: TGTGCCAGCAGTTTCCGGGGTGGTGAAGCTTTCTTT.

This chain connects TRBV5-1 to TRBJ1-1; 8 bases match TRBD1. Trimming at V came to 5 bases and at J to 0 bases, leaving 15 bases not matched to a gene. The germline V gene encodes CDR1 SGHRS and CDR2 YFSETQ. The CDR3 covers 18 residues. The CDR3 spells CASSLMVGQGIVNTEAFF. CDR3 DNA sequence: TGCGCCAGCAGTCTTATGGTAGGACAGGGCATAGTGAACACTGAAGCTTTCTTT. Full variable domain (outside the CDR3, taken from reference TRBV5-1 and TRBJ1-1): KAGVTQTPRYLIKTRGQQVTLSCSPISGHRSVSWYQQTPGQGLQFLFEYFSETQRNKGNFPGRFSGRQFSNSRSEMNVSTLELGDSALYLCASSLMVGQGIVNTEAFFGQGTRLTVV.

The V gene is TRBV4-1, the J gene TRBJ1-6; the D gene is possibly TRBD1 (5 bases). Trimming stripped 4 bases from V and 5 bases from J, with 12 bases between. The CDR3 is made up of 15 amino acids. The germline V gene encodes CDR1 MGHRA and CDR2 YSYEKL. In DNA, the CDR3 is TGCGCCAGCAGCCCGAGGGGAGGGGATAATTCACCCCTCCACTTT. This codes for CASSPRGGDNSPLHF.

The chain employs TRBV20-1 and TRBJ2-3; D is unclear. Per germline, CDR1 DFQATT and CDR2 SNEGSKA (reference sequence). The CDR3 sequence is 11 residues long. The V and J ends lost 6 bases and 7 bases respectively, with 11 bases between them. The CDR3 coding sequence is TGCAGTGCCGCAGGCGAGAATACGCAGTATTTT. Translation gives CSAAGENTQYF.

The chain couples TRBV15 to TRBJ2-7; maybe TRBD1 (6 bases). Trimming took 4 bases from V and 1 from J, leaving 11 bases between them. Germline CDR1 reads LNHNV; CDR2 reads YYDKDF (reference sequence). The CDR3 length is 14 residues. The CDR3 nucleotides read TGTGCCACCAGCAATATGACAGGTTCCTACGAGCAGTACTTC. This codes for CATSNMTGSYEQYF.

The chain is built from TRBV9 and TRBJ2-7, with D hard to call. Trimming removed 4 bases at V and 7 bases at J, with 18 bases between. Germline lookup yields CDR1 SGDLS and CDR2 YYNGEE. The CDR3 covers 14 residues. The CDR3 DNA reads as TGTGCCAGCAGCCTGTCACGGTCCCCCCGGGAGCAGTACTTC. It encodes CASSLSRSPREQYF.

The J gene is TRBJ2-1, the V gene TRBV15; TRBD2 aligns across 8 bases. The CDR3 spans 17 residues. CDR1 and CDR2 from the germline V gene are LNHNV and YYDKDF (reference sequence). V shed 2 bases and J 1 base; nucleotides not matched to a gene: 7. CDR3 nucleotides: TGTGCCACCAGCAGATTGCGCGGGGGGCATTCCTACAATGAGCAGTTCTTC. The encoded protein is CATSRLRGGHSYNEQFF.

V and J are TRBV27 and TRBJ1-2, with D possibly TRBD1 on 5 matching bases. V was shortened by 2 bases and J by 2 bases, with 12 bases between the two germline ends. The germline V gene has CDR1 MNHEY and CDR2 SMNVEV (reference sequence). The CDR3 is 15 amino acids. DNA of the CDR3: TGTGCCAGCAGTTTAAGGGCGGGGGGGAACTATGGCTACACCTTC. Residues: CASSLRAGGNYGYTF.

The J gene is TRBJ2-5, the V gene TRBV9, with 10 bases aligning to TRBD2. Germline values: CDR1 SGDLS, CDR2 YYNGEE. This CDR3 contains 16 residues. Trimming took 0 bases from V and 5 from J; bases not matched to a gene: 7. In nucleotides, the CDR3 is TGTGCCAGCAGCGTAGAGTCCCTAGCGGGAGTGGAGACCCAGTACTTC. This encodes CASSVESLAGVETQYF. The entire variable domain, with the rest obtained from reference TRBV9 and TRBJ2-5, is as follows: DSGVTQTPKHLITATGQRVTLRCSPRSGDLSVYWYQQSLDQGLQFLIQYYNGEERAKGNILERFSAQQFPDLHSELNLSSLELGDSALYFCASSVESLAGVETQYFGPGTRLLVL.

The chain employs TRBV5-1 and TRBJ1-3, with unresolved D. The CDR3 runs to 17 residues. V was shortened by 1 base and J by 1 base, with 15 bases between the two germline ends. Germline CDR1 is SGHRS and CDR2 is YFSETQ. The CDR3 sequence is CASSLNVRGPSGNTIYF. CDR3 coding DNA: TGCGCCAGCAGCTTGAATGTCCGAGGTCCGTCTGGAAACACCATATATTTT.

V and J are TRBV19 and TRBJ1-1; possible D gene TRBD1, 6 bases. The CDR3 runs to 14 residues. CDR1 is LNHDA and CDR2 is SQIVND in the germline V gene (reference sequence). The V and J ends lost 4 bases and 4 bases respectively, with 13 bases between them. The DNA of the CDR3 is TGTGCCAGTAGTAAAAGGGGGATTGGCACTGAAGCTTTCTTT. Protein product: CASSKRGIGTEAFF.

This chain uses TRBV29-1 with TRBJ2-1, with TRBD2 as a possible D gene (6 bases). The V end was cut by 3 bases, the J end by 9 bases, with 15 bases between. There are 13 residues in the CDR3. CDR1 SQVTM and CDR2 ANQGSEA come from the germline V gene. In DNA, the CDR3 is TGCAGCGTTGATTCGGGACTGCTTGGTGAGCAGTTCTTC. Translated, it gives CSVDSGLLGEQFF.

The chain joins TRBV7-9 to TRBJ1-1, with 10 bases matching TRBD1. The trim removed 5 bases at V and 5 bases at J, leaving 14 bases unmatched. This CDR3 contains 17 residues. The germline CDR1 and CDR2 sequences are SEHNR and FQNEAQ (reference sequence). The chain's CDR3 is CASSLGTGDVIGTEAFF. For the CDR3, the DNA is TGTGCCAGCAGCCTTGGGACAGGGGATGTTATTGGGACTGAAGCTTTCTTT.

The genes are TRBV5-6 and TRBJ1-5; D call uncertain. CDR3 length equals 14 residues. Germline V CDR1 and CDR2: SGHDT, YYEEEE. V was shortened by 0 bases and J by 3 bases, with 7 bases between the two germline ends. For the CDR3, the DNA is TGTGCCAGCAGCTTGGGACTTACCAATCAGCCCCAGCATTTT. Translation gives CASSLGLTNQPQHF.

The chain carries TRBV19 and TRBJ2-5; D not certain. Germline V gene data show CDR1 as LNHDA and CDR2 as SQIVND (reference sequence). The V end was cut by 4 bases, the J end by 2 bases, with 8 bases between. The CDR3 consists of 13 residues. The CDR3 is CASSTTRQETQYF. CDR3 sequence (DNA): TGTGCCAGTAGTACGACAAGGCAAGAGACCCAGTACTTC.

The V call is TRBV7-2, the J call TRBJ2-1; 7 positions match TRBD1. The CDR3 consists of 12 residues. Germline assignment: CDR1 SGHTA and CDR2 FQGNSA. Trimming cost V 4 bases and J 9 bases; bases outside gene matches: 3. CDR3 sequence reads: CASSSYRGEQFF. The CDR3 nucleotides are TGTGCCAGCAGCTCTTACAGGGGTGAGCAGTTCTTC. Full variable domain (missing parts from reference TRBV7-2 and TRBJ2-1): GAGVSQSPSNKVTEKGKDVELRCDPISGHTALYWYRQSLGQGLEFLIYFQGNSAPDKSGLPSDRFSAERTGGSVSTLTIQRTQQEDSAVYLCASSSYRGEQFFGPGTRLTVL.

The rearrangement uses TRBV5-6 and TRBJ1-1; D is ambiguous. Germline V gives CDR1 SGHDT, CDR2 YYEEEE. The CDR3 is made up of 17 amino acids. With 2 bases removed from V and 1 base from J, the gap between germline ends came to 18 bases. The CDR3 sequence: CASSLLRTNGRNTEAFF. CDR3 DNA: TGTGCCAGCAGCTTATTGCGGACCAACGGGAGGAACACTGAAGCTTTCTTT. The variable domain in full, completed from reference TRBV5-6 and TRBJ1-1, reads DAGVTQSPTHLIKTRGQQVTLRCSPKSGHDTVSWYQQALGQGPQFIFQYYEEEERQRGNFPDRFSGHQFPNYSSELNVNALLLGDSALYLCASSLLRTNGRNTEAFFGQGTRLTVV.

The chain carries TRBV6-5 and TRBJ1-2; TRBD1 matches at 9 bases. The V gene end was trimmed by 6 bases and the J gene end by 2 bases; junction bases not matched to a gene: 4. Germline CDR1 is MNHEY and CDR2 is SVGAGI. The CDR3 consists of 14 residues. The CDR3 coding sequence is TGTGCCAGCAGCAGGACAGGGGAAAACTATGGCTACACCTTC. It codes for CASSRTGENYGYTF.

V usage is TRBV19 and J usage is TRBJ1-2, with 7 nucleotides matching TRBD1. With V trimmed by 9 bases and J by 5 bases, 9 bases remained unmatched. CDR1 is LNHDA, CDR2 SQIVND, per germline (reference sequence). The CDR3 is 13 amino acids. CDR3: CASRQGLGYGYTF. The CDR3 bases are TGTGCCAGCAGACAGGGCCTGGGGTATGGCTACACCTTC.

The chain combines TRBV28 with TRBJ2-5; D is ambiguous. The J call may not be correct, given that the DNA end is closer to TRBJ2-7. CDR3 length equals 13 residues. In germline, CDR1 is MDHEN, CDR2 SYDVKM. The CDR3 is CASSYQASYEQYF. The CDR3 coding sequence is TGTGCCAGCAGTTACCAGGCCTCCTACGAGCAGTACTTC.

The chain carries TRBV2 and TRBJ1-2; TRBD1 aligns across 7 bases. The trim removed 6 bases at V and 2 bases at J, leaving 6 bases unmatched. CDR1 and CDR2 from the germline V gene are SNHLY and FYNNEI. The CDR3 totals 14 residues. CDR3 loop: CASRRTGENYGYTF. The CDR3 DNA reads TGTGCCAGCAGAAGGACAGGAGAAAACTATGGCTACACCTTC.

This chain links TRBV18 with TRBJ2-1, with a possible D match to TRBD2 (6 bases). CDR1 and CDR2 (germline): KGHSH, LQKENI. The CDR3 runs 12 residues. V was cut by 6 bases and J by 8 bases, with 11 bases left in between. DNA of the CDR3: TGTGCCAGCTCTCCGACTAGAGATGAGCAGTTCTTC. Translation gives CASSPTRDEQFF.

Written as DNA, the CDR3 is TGTGCCACCAGCAGAGATGGAGGGGCTAAGAATGAAAAACTGTTTTTT. Its protein is CATSRDGGAKNEKLFF. This chain uses TRBV15 with TRBJ1-4, with D possibly TRBD1 on 5 matching bases. Germline V gene lookup returns CDR1 LNHNV and CDR2 YYDKDF (reference sequence). The CDR3 sequence is 16 residues long. Trimming took 0 bases from V and 5 from J, leaving 13 bases between them.